This TCR beta chain was profiled in a study of blood T cell repertoires in COVID-19. Here immunoSEQ multiplex PCR was the method, and the copy in TCRdb shows in-frame clones only, minus some. This table has 140,000 to 150,000 clones, approximately 86% appearing once. This clone was seen only once. The receptor was isolated from a woman aged 40 to 49 with active or convalescent COVID-19. The material sequenced was peripheral blood.

CDR3 sequence reads: CASRYSGTGVMNTEAFF. DNA of the CDR3: TGCGCCAGCCGATACTCCGGGACAGGGGTCATGAACACTGAAGCTTTCTTT. The rearrangement uses TRBV5-1 and TRBJ1-1; 10 nucleotides match TRBD1. Germline CDR1 reads SGHRS; CDR2 reads YFSETQ. This CDR3 has 17 amino acids. V dropped 7 bases and J dropped 0; count of bases not matched to a gene: 12.